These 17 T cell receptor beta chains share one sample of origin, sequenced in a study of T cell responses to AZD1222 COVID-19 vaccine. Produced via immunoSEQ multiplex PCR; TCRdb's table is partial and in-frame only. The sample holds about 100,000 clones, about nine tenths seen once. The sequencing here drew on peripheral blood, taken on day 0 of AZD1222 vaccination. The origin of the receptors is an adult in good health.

CDR3 nucleotide sequence: TGCGCCAGCAGCCCCACGAGCAGTCCCAAAAACATTCAGTACTTC. Translating it yields CASSPTSSPKNIQYF. The chain combines TRBV4-1 with TRBJ2-4, with D unclear. The V gene lost 4 bases and the J gene lost 2 bases, with 12 bases spanning the gap. The germline V gene has CDR1 MGHRA and CDR2 YSYEKL. There are 15 residues in the CDR3.

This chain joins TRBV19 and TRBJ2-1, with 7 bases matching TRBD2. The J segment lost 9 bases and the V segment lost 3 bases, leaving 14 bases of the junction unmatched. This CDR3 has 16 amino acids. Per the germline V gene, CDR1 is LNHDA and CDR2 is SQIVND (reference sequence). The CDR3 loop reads CASSIKGTAGVGEQFF. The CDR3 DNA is TGTGCCAGTAGTATTAAAGGGACCGCGGGAGTGGGTGAGCAGTTCTTC.

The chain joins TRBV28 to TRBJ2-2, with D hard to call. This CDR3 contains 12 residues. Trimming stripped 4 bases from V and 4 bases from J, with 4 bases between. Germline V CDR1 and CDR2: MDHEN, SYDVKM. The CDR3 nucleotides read TGTGCCAGCAGTTCCTCCACCGGGGAGCTGTTTTTT. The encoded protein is CASSSSTGELFF.

This CDR3 reads CASSFDEKLFF. DNA of the CDR3: TGTGCCAGCAGCTTCGATGAAAAACTGTTTTTT. This chain connects TRBV13 to TRBJ1-4, with no clear D. The V gene's germline CDR1 is PRHDT and CDR2 FYEKMQ (reference sequence). V was cut by 3 bases and J by 6 bases, with 2 bases left in between. The CDR3 sequence is 11 residues long.

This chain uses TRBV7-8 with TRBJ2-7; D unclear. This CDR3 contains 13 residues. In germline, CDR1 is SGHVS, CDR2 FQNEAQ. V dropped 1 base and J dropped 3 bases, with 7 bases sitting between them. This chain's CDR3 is CASSLGMVYEQYF. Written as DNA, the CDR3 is TGTGCCAGCAGCTTAGGTATGGTCTACGAGCAGTACTTC. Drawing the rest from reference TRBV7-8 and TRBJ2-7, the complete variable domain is GAGVSQSPRYKVAKRGQDVALRCDPISGHVSLFWYQQALGQGPEFLTYFQNEAQLDKSGLPSDRFFAERPEGSVSTLKIQRTQQEDSAVYLCASSLGMVYEQYFGPGTRLTVT.

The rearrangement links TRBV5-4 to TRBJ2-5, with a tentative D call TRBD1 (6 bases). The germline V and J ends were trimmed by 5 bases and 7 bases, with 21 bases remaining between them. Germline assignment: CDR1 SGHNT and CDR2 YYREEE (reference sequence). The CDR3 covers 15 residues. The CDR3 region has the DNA TGTGCCAGCAGGACGTCGAGGGGGAGTGGTGGGACCCAGTACTTC. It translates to CASRTSRGSGGTQYF.

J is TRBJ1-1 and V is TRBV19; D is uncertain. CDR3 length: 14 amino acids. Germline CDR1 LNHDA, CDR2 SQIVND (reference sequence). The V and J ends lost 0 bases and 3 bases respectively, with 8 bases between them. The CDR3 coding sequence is TGTGCCAGTAGTATAGAGCCGGGGTACACTGAAGCTTTCTTT. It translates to CASSIEPGYTEAFF.

The CDR3 nucleotides are TGTGCCAGCAGTCCCCCGACCTACAATGAGCAGTTCTTC. It specifies CASSPPTYNEQFF. The chain recombines TRBV28 with TRBJ2-1; no reliable D call. Germline CDR1 is MDHEN and CDR2 is SYDVKM. The CDR3 length is 13 residues. Trimming shortened V by 5 bases and J by 2 bases, and 7 bases separated the two germline ends.

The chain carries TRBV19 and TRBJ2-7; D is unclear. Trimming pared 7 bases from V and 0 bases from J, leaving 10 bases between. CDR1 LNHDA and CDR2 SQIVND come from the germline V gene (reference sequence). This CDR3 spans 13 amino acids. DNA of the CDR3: TGTGCCAGTAAGGAGAGTAGCTCCTACGAGCAGTACTTC. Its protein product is CASKESSSYEQYF. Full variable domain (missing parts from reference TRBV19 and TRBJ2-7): DGGITQSPKYLFRKEGQNVTLSCEQNLNHDAMYWYRQDPGQGLRLIYYSQIVNDFQKGDIAEGYSVSREKKESFPLTVTSAQKNPTAFYLCASKESSSYEQYFGPGTRLTVT.

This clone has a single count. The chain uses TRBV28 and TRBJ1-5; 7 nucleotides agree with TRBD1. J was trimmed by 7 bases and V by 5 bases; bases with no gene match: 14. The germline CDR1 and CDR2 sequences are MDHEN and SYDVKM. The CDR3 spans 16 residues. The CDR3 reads CASSLPSTGPRQPQHF. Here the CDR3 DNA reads TGTGCCAGCAGTCTCCCATCGACAGGGCCAAGGCAGCCCCAGCATTTT. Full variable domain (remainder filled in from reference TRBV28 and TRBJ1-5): DVKVTQSSRYLVKRTGEKVFLECVQDMDHENMFWYRQDPGLGLRLIYFSYDVKMKEKGDIPEGYSVSREKKERFSLILESASTNQTSMYLCASSLPSTGPRQPQHFGDGTRLSIL.

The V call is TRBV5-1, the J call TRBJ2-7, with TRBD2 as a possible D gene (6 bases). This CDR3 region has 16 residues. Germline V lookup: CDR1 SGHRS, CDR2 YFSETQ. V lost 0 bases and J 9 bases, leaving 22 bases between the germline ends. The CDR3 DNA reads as TGCGCCAGCAGCTTGGCGCCCCCATCGGGAGAAAGGTTGCAGTACTTC. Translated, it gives CASSLAPPSGERLQYF. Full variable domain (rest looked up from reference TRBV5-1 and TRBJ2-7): KAGVTQTPRYLIKTRGQQVTLSCSPISGHRSVSWYQQTPGQGLQFLFEYFSETQRNKGNFPGRFSGRQFSNSRSEMNVSTLELGDSALYLCASSLAPPSGERLQYFGPGTRLTVT.

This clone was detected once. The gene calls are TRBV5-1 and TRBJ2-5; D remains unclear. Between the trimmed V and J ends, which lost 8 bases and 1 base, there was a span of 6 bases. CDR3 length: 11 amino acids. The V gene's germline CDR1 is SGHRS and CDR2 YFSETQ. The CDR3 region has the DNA TGCGCCAGTAGAGGCCAAGAGACCCAGTACTTC. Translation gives CASRGQETQYF.

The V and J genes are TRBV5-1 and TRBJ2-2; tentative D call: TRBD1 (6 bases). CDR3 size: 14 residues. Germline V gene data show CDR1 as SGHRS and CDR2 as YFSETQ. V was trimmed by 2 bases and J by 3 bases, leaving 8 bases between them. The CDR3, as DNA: TGCGCCAGCAGCTTACAGGGTTACACCGGGGAGCTGTTTTTT. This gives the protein CASSLQGYTGELFF.

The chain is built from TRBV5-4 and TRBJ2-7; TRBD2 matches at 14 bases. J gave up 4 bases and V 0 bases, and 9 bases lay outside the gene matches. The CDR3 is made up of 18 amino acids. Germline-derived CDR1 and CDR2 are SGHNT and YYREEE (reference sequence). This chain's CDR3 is CASSLGLAGGEGEYEQYF. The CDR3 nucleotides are TGTGCCAGCAGCTTGGGACTAGCGGGAGGGGAGGGAGAGTACGAGCAGTACTTC.

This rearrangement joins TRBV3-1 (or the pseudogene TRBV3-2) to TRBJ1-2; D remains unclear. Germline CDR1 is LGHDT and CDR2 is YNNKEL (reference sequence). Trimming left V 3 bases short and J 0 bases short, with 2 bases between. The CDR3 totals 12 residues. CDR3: CASSQANYGYTF. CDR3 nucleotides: TGTGCCAGCAGCCAGGCTAACTATGGCTACACCTTC.

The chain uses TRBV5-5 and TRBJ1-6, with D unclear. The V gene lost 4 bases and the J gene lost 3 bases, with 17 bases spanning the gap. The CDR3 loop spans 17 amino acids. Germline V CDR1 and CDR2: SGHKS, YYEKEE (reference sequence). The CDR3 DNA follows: TGTGCCAGCAGCCCTAGAACCGAGAGTAACTATAATTCACCCCTCCACTTT. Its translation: CASSPRTESNYNSPLHF.

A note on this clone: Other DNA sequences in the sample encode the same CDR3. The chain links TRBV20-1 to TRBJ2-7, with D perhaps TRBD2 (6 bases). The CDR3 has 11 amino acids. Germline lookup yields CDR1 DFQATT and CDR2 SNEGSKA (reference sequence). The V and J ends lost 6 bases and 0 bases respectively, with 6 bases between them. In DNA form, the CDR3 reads TGCAGTGCCGGGAGCTCCTACGAGCAGTACTTC. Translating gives CSAGSSYEQYF.